This TCR beta chain was captured by sequencing in a study of blood T cell repertoires in COVID-19. Background on the study: COVID-19 samples from acute and convalescent phases originated in the United States, Italy and Spain. Sample material is recorded as cDNA or gDNA derived from T cells, B-cell-depleted T cells, or PBMCs.

The length of the CDR3 is 15 residues. Germline values: CDR1 LNHDA, CDR2 SQIVND (reference sequence). The J segment lost 3 bases and the V segment lost 1 base, leaving 3 bases of the junction unmatched. Sequenced by immunoSEQ multiplex PCR; TCRdb stores in-frame clones only, minus some. The sample lists more than 200,000 clones, more than 75% occurring once. The source material was peripheral blood. This sequence originates from a man aged 50 to 59 with acute or convalescent COVID-19. This rearrangement joins TRBV19 to TRBJ1-2, with TRBD1 identical over 9 bases. In nucleotides, the CDR3 is TGTGCCAGTAGTATAGTGGGGGACAGGGACTATGGCTACACCTTC. Its translation is CASSIVGDRDYGYTF.